The clone carrying this T cell receptor (beta chain) was found a few times. One end of the junction is discordant with germline, which a read error may explain. CDR3 length: 13 residues. Germline CDR1 is KGHDR and CDR2 is SFDVKD. The sample originates from a study of early T cells in non-severe SARS-CoV-2 infection. TCRdb processed the 5' RACE reads anew with MiXCR; each CDR3 protein has one entry. This sample has about 58,000 distinct CDR3 sequences; about 11% occur once, and the top ten carry approximately 1.1%. The chain carries TRBV24-1 and TRBJ2-1, with 7 bases that match TRBD1. The origin of this receptor is an adult who was a healthcare worker with PCR-confirmed SARS-CoV-2 infection or an uninfected control (not recorded which). The donor label of this sample is uncertain. Sequenced material: whole blood, taken at baseline. In nucleotides, the CDR3 is TGTGCCACCAGTGATTTCCCGGACAGGAAAAAGATCTTC. This sequence encodes CATSDFPDRKKIF.